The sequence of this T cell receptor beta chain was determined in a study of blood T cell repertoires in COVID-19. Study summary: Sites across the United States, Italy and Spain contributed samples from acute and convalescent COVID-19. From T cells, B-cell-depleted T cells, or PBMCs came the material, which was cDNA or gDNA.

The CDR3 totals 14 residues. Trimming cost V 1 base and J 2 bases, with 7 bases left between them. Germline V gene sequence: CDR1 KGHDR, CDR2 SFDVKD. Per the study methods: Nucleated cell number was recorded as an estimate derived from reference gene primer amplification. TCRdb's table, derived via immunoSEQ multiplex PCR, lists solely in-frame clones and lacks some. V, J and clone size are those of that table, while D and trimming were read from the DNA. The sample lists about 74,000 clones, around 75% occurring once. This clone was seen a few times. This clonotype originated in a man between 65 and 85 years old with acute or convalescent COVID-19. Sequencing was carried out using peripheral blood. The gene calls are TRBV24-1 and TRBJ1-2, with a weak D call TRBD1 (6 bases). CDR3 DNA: TGTGCCACCAGTGATTTTGGGACAAACTATGGCTACACCTTC. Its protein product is CATSDFGTNYGYTF.